The 27 T cell receptor beta chains below come from one sample, sequenced in a study of PD-L1 blockade in urothelial cancer. Described time point: peripheral blood 6 weeks after treatment start. The table came from immunoSEQ multiplex PCR; TCRdb's copy has only in-frame clones and leaves some out. In the table there are about 40,000 clones, roughly 82% of which are singletons. The sample here was PBMCs, taken around atezolizumab (anti-PD-L1) treatment. The receptors derive from a man in his forties or fifties with urothelial cancer.

The chain is built from TRBV2 and TRBJ2-1; D not certain. The CDR3 length is 14 residues. Trimming shortened V by 4 bases and J by 5 bases, and 12 bases separated the two germline ends. CDR1 is SNHLY and CDR2 is FYNNEI in the germline V gene. The CDR3 here is CASSARSTDNEQFF. The CDR3 nucleotides read TGTGCCAGCAGTGCTAGAAGCACCGACAATGAGCAGTTCTTC.

V gene TRBV9 combines with J gene TRBJ1-3; D gene unclear. The V end was cut by 3 bases, the J end by 0 bases, with 10 bases between. Germline loops: CDR1 SGDLS, CDR2 YYNGEE. This CDR3 is built from 15 residues. The CDR3 DNA sequence: TGTGCCAGCAGCGGCTCGCCGAGCTCTGGAAACACCATATATTTT. Translated, it gives CASSGSPSSGNTIYF.

The V gene is TRBV27, the J gene TRBJ2-3, with a possible D match to TRBD2 (6 bases). Per germline, CDR1 MNHEY and CDR2 SMNVEV (reference sequence). V shed 11 bases and J shed 1 base, with 16 bases lying between them. The CDR3 length is 14 residues. As DNA, the CDR3 is TGTGCCTGCCTCCGGGACTCACGCACAGATACGCAGTATTTT. Its protein product is CACLRDSRTDTQYF.

This chain connects TRBV9 to TRBJ2-1, with 10 positions matching TRBD2. CDR1 is SGDLS and CDR2 is YYNGEE in the germline V gene. The CDR3 has 15 amino acids. V shed 3 bases and J 3 bases; nucleotides not matched to a gene: 3. Written as DNA, the CDR3 is TGTGCCAGCAGCGCCACTAGCGGGGTCTACAATGAGCAGTTCTTC. Translating gives CASSATSGVYNEQFF.

This clone was seen more than once but under ten times. The CDR3 sequence is CASSPTSLHTGELFF. The DNA for the CDR3 is TGTGCCAGCTCACCGACTAGCTTACACACCGGGGAGCTGTTTTTT. This chain links TRBV18 with TRBJ2-2, with 7 nucleotides matching TRBD2. Germline CDR1 is KGHSH and CDR2 is LQKENI. Trimming took 3 bases from V and 3 from J; bases not matched to a gene: 4. The CDR3 extends over 15 amino acids.

The V gene is TRBV11-3, the J gene TRBJ2-6, with D unresolved. The V end was cut by 6 bases, the J end by 0 bases, with 9 bases between. Germline CDR1 SGHNT, CDR2 YENEEA. There are 15 residues in the CDR3. CDR3 in DNA: TGTGCCAGCAGTCCCGGAGTCTCTGGGGCCAACGTCCTGACTTTC. Translation gives CASSPGVSGANVLTF.

The chain recombines TRBV9 with TRBJ1-1, with D uncertain. V was pared by 3 bases and J by 6 bases, with 9 bases between. From germline, CDR1 is SGDLS and CDR2 YYNGEE. This CDR3 comprises 12 residues. The CDR3 nucleotides read TGTGCCAGCAGCGGACTTGGCGCTGAAGCTTTCTTT. Its protein product is CASSGLGAEAFF.

CDR3 bases: TGTGCCAGCCAAATGGGCAGGGGTCGTTATCAGCCCCAGCATTTT. Its translation: CASQMGRGRYQPQHF. The rearrangement joins TRBV2 to TRBJ1-5, with D maybe TRBD1 (6 bases). V was trimmed by 8 bases and J by 5 bases, leaving 19 bases between them. This CDR3 is built from 15 residues. Looked up from germline, CDR1 is SNHLY and CDR2 is FYNNEI.

The rearrangement links TRBV19 to TRBJ2-3; 9 positions agree with TRBD2. The CDR3 spans 18 residues. Germline trimming cut 7 bases from V and 0 bases from J; bases unmatched to any gene: 14. Germline V gene lookup returns CDR1 LNHDA and CDR2 SQIVND (reference sequence). The CDR3 here is CASMPGLAGTPSTDTQYF. The CDR3, as DNA: TGTGCCAGTATGCCGGGGCTAGCGGGGACCCCTAGCACAGATACGCAGTATTTT.

The chain uses TRBV19 and TRBJ2-5; TRBD2 is a possible D gene (5 bases). The V end lost 4 bases, the J end lost 5 bases, and 8 bases lay between the germline ends. From germline, CDR1 is LNHDA and CDR2 SQIVND (reference sequence). The CDR3 runs 12 residues. CDR3 region: CASSSQRETQYF. DNA for the CDR3: TGTGCCAGTAGTAGCCAGCGGGAGACCCAGTACTTC.

The rearrangement joins TRBV6-5 to TRBJ1-4; D call uncertain. Germline V gives CDR1 MNHEY, CDR2 SVGAGI. The CDR3 runs 15 residues. V gave up 4 bases and J gave up 8 bases, with 17 bases separating them. In nucleotides, the CDR3 is TGTGCCAGCAGTTCCATGGGAGGAGGAAAAGAAAAACTGTTTTTT. This translates into CASSSMGGGKEKLFF.

The V gene is TRBV4-1, the J gene TRBJ2-2, with D unclear. There are 14 residues in the CDR3. V lost 3 bases, J lost 4 bases, and 9 bases lay in between. Germline V gives CDR1 MGHRA, CDR2 YSYEKL. The CDR3 DNA reads TGCGCCAGCAGCCACCCGGGTTCCACCGGGGAGCTGTTTTTT. This encodes CASSHPGSTGELFF.

The J gene is TRBJ1-4, the V gene TRBV28; no firm D call. This CDR3 is built from 19 residues. Trimming removed 3 bases at V and 7 bases at J, with 27 bases between. Germline V gene data show CDR1 as MDHEN and CDR2 as SYDVKM. The CDR3 reads CASSFVPSLDSSLSEKLFF. The CDR3 coding sequence is TGTGCCAGCAGTTTCGTGCCAAGCCTAGACTCGTCGCTTAGTGAAAAACTGTTTTTT.

The chain combines TRBV11-3 with TRBJ2-7, with 8 bases lining up with TRBD2. The CDR3 contains 16 residues. The V and J ends lost 2 bases and 6 bases, in that order; junction bases with no gene match: 12. Per the germline V gene, CDR1 is SGHNT and CDR2 is YENEEA. CDR3 in amino acids: CASSLSREGRLGEQYF. CDR3 bases: TGTGCCAGCAGCTTATCCCGGGAGGGCCGTCTGGGCGAGCAGTACTTC.

The V and J genes are TRBV6-6 and TRBJ1-4, with unresolved D. Germline CDR1 MNHNY, CDR2 SVGAGI (reference sequence). This CDR3 is built from 13 residues. V gave up 8 bases and J gave up 0 bases, with 7 bases separating them. The CDR3 region is CASCQTTNEKLFF. CDR3 in DNA: TGTGCCAGCTGCCAGACAACTAATGAAAAACTGTTTTTT.

The chain has TRBV28 and TRBJ2-7; 10 nucleotides line up with TRBD2. This CDR3 region has 15 residues. V gave up 7 bases and J gave up 3 bases; unmatched junction bases: 9. Germline V gene sequence: CDR1 MDHEN, CDR2 SYDVKM. The chain's CDR3 is CASTFSGRFGYEQYF. CDR3 nucleotides: TGTGCCAGCACCTTTAGCGGGAGGTTTGGCTACGAGCAGTACTTC. The full variable domain, rest sourced from reference TRBV28 and TRBJ2-7, is DVKVTQSSRYLVKRTGEKVFLECVQDMDHENMFWYRQDPGLGLRLIYFSYDVKMKEKGDIPEGYSVSREKKERFSLILESASTNQTSMYLCASTFSGRFGYEQYFGPGTRLTVT.

The rearrangement links TRBV27 to TRBJ1-1; 7 positions agree with TRBD1. Germline values: CDR1 MNHEY, CDR2 SMNVEV (reference sequence). The CDR3 covers 14 residues. V was clipped by 4 bases and J by 5 bases; unmatched bases: 7. CDR3 nucleotide sequence: TGTGCCAGCAGTTACGCATCAGGGGGGACTGAAGCTTTCTTT. This gives the protein CASSYASGGTEAFF.

This clone occurred a few times. This chain links TRBV10-1 with TRBJ2-2; D might be TRBD1 (5 bases). Germline CDR1 is WNHNN and CDR2 is SYGVQD (reference sequence). The CDR3 loop spans 12 amino acids. Trimming removed 6 bases from V and 7 bases from J, with 9 bases in between. The CDR3 is CASRGVDGELFF. Here the CDR3 DNA reads TGCGCCAGCAGAGGGGTTGACGGGGAGCTGTTTTTT.

CDR3 loop: CASTSGDGDEQFF. The CDR3 nucleotides read TGTGCCAGTACGTCAGGGGACGGGGATGAGCAGTTCTTC. The V and J genes are TRBV4-2 and TRBJ2-1; TRBD1 is a possible D gene (6 bases). Germline V gene data show CDR1 as LGHNA and CDR2 as YNFKEQ. V lost 9 bases, J lost 8 bases, and 17 bases lay in between. This CDR3 is 13 amino acids long.

The V and J genes are TRBV10-2 and TRBJ2-2, with D hard to call. The V end was cut by 9 bases, the J end by 6 bases, with 5 bases between. The germline gives CDR1 WSHSY, CDR2 SAAADI. This CDR3 region has 10 residues. The CDR3 here is CARYSGELFF. DNA of the CDR3: TGCGCCAGATATTCCGGGGAGCTGTTTTTT.

The V and J genes are TRBV30 and TRBJ2-2; 8 nucleotides line up with TRBD2. The V gene end was trimmed by 5 bases and the J gene end by 7 bases; junction bases not matched to a gene: 6. Per germline, CDR1 GTSNPN and CDR2 SVGIG (reference sequence). The CDR3 has 13 amino acids. Written as DNA, the CDR3 is TGTGCCTGGGGTAGCGGGAAGGTCGGGGAGCTGTTTTTT. It encodes CAWGSGKVGELFF.

The chain links TRBV6-1 to TRBJ1-5; D is possibly TRBD1 (5 bases). This CDR3 has 13 residues. The germline CDR1 and CDR2 sequences are MNHNS and SASEGT. Between the trimmed V and J ends, which lost 10 bases and 1 base, there was a span of 11 bases. The CDR3 DNA follows: TGTGCCACCGGACACGGGAGCAATCAGCCCCAGCATTTT. Translating gives CATGHGSNQPQHF.

The genes are TRBV6-1 and TRBJ2-7; 12 nucleotides align to TRBD2. Germline-derived CDR1 and CDR2 are MNHNS and SASEGT. V lost 4 bases and J lost 0; bases outside the gene matches: 10. The length of the CDR3 is 18 residues. This CDR3 reads CASSVTSGSRSVSYEQYF. Here the CDR3 DNA reads TGTGCCAGCAGTGTGACTAGCGGGAGTCGTTCGGTCTCCTACGAGCAGTACTTC.

The chain employs TRBV11-3 and TRBJ2-2, with 8 positions matching TRBD2. This CDR3 is built from 14 residues. Unmatched junction bases numbered 3, after V lost 2 bases and J lost 7 bases. CDR1 is SGHNT and CDR2 is YENEEA in the germline V gene. DNA for the CDR3: TGTGCCAGCAGCTTAATCGGGAGGGGCGGGGAGCTGTTTTTT. It encodes CASSLIGRGGELFF.

This rearrangement joins TRBV19 to TRBJ2-7, with 7 bases lining up with TRBD1. Germline trimming cut 3 bases from V and 3 bases from J; bases unmatched to any gene: 5. Looked up from germline, CDR1 is LNHDA and CDR2 is SQIVND (reference sequence). The CDR3 is 14 residues long. DNA of the CDR3: TGTGCCAGTAGTATGGGACAGAGGGGCTACGAGCAGTACTTC. This encodes CASSMGQRGYEQYF.

The V and J genes are TRBV29-1 and TRBJ1-5; no reliable D call. V was cut by 7 bases and J by 4 bases, with 14 bases left in between. Germline CDR1 reads SQVTM; CDR2 reads ANQGSEA. The CDR3 runs 13 residues. The CDR3 sequence: CSAVLTENQPQHF. In DNA form, the CDR3 reads TGCAGCGCCGTGCTCACTGAGAATCAGCCCCAGCATTTT.

The V call is TRBV28, the J call TRBJ2-7, with TRBD1 matching 7 bases. Losses at the gene ends were 2 bases for V and 0 bases for J; bases not matched to a gene: 4. Germline V gene lookup returns CDR1 MDHEN and CDR2 SYDVKM. CDR3 length equals 15 residues. CDR3 residues: CASSLRGPHSYEQYF. The CDR3 DNA is TGTGCCAGCAGTTTAAGGGGGCCCCACTCCTACGAGCAGTACTTC.